This T cell receptor beta chain originates from a study of T cell changes during pregnancy in multiple sclerosis. This CDR3 has 15 amino acids. After removal of 4 bases from V and 3 bases from J, the junction contained 6 bases not matched to a gene. In germline, CDR1 is SGHDN, CDR2 FVKESK. The data were produced by immunoSEQ multiplex PCR, yet TCRdb's version contains in-frame clones alone and is incomplete. The profile shows more than 80,000 clones, roughly 90% of them singletons. The V and J genes are TRBV14 and TRBJ2-7; 10 bases are a match to TRBD1. The sequence derives from a female donor with multiple sclerosis, enrolled in a pregnancy study. The specimen was peripheral blood, collected in the first trimester of pregnancy. CDR3 protein: CASSLNRDRGYEQYF. DNA for the CDR3: TGTGCCAGCAGCCTAAACCGGGACAGGGGCTACGAGCAGTACTTC.